This record looks at one T cell receptor beta chain sequence and its context. The data originate from a study of blood T cell repertoires in COVID-19. As for the study in general: COVID-19 samples from acute and convalescent phases originated in the United States, Italy and Spain.

Data came from immunoSEQ multiplex PCR; TCRdb stores just in-frame clones and leaves some out. The data contain about 440,000 clones, less than 95% of them seen just once; the ten biggest clones take up around 0.6%. Germline CDR1 is GTSNPN and CDR2 is SVGIG (reference sequence). The CDR3 contains 13 residues. Trimming stripped 3 bases from V and 8 bases from J, with 14 bases between. The clonotype was recovered from a man aged 18 to 30 who had recovered from COVID-19. Sequencing input: PBMCs or T cells enriched from blood (not recorded which). The V and J genes are TRBV30 and TRBJ2-1; a possible D gene is TRBD1 (6 bases). This CDR3 is CAWRNRVVDEQFF. CDR3 coding DNA: TGTGCCTGGAGGAACAGGGTTGTAGATGAGCAGTTCTTC.